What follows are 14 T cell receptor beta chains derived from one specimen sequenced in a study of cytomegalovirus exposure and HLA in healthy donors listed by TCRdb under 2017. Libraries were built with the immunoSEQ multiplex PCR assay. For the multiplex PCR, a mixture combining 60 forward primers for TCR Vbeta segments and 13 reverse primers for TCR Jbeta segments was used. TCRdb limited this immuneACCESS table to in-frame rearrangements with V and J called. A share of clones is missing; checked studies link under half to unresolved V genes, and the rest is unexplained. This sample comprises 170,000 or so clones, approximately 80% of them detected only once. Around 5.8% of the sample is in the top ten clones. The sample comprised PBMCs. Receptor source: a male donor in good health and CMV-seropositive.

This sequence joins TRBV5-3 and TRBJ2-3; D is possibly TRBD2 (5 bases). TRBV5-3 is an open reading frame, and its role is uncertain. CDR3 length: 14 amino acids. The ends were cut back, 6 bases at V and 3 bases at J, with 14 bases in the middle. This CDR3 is CARTLEWQTDTQYF. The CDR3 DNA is TGTGCCAGAACACTAGAGTGGCAAACAGATACGCAGTATTTT.

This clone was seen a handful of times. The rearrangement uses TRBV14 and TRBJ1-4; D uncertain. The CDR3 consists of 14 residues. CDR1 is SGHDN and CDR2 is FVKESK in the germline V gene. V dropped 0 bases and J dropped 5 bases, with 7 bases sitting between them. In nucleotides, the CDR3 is TGTGCCAGCAGCCAAGAACTCCTCAATGAAAAACTGTTTTTT. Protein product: CASSQELLNEKLFF.

The CDR3 DNA is TGTGCCAGCAGCCGTACAGGGGGCGGGTCCCCTTTCTACGAGCAGTACTTC. Its protein is CASSRTGGGSPFYEQYF. This rearrangement joins TRBV5-6 to TRBJ2-7; TRBD1 aligns across 9 bases. This CDR3 spans 17 amino acids. Germline CDR1 reads SGHDT; CDR2 reads YYEEEE. J lost 3 bases, V lost 4 bases, and 14 bases had no gene match.

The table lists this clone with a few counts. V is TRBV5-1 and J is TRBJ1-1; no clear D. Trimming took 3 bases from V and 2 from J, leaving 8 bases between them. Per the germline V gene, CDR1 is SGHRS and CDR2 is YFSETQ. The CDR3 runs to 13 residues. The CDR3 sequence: CASSSSLNTEAFF. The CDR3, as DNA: TGCGCCAGCAGCTCATCGCTAAACACTGAAGCTTTCTTT.

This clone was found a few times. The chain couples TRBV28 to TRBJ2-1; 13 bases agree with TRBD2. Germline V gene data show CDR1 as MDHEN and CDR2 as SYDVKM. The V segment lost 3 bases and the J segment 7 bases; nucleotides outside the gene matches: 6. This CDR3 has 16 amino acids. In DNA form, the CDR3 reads TGTGCCAGCAGTTTGGAGGGACTAGCGGGAAAAAATGAGCAGTTCTTC. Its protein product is CASSLEGLAGKNEQFF.

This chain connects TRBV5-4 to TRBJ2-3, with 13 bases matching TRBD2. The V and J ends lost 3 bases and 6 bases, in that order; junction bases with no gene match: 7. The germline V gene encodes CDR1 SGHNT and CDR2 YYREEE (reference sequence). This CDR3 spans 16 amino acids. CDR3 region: CASSSRLAGGPDTQYF. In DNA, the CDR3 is TGTGCCAGCAGCTCGCGACTAGCGGGAGGACCGGATACGCAGTATTTT.

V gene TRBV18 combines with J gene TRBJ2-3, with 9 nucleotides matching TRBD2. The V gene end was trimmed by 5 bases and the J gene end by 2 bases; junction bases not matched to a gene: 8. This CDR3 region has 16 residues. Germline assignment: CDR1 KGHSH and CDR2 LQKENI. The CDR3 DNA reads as TGTGCCAGCTCAAGACTAGCGGCAAGCCTCACAGATACGCAGTATTTT. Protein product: CASSRLAASLTDTQYF.

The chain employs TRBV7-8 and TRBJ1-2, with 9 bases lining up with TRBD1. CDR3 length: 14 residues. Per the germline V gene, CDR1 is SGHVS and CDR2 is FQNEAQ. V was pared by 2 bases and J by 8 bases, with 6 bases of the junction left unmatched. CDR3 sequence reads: CASSLRGQGDGYTF. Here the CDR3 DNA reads TGTGCCAGCAGCTTACGGGGACAGGGAGACGGCTACACCTTC.

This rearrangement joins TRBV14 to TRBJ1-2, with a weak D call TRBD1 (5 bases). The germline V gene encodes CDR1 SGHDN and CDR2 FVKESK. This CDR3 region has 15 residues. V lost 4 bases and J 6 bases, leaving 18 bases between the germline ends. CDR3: CASSPLAGRADGYTF. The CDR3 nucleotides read TGTGCCAGCAGCCCTTTGGCGGGGCGAGCGGATGGCTACACCTTC.

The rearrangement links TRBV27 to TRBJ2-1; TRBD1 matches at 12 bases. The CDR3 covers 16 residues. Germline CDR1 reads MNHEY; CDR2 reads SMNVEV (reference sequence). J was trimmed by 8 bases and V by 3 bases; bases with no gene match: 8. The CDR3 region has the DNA TGTGCCAGCAGTTTCCAGGGACAGGGGGCTAGGGATGAGCAGTTCTTC. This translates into CASSFQGQGARDEQFF.

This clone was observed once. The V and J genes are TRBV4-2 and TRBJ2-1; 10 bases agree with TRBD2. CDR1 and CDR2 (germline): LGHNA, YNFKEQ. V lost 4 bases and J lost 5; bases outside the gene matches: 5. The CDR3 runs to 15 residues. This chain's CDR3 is CASSPSGRNDNEQFF. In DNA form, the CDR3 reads TGTGCCAGCAGCCCTAGCGGGAGAAATGACAATGAGCAGTTCTTC.

CDR3 sequence: CARSAGTSGRVGELFF. As DNA, the CDR3 is TGTGCCAGAAGCGCCGGGACTAGCGGGAGGGTCGGGGAGCTGTTTTTT. The rearrangement links TRBV5-3 to TRBJ2-2; 16 bases map to TRBD2. TRBV5-3 is marked as an open reading frame, function uncertain. The CDR3 covers 16 residues. With 4 bases clipped from V and 7 bases from J, the junction kept 4 bases outside the gene matches.

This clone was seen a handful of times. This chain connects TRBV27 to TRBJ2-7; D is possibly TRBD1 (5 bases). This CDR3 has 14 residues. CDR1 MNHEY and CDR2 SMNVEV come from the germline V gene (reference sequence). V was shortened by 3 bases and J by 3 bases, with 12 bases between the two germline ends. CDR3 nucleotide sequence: TGTGCCAGCAGTTTCCCAGGCAGGGACTACGAGCAGTACTTC. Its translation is CASSFPGRDYEQYF.

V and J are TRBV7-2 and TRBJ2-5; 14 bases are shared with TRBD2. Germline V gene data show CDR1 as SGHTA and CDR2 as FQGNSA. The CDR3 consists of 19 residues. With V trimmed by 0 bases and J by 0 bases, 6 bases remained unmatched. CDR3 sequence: CASSLAGRTSGGYQETQYF. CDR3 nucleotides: TGTGCCAGCAGCTTAGCAGGGAGGACTAGCGGGGGGTACCAAGAGACCCAGTACTTC.